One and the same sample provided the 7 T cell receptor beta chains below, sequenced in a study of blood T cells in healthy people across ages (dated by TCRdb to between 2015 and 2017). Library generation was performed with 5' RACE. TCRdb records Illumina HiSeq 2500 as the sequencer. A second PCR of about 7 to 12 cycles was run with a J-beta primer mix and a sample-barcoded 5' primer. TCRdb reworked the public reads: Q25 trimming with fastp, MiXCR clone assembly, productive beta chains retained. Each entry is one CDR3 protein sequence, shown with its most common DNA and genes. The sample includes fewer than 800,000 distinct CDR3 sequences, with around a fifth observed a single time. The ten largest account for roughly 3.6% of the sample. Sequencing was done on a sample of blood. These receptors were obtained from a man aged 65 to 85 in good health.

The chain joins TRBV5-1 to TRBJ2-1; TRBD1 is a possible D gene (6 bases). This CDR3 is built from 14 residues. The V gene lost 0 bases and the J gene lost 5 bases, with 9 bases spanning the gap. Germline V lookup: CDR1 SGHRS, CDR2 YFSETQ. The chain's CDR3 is CASSLDHRDNEQFF. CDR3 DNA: TGCGCCAGCAGCTTGGATCACAGGGACAATGAGCAGTTCTTC.

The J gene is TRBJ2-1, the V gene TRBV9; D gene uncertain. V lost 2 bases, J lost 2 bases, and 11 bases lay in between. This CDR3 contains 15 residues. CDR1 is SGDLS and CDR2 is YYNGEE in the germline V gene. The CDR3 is CASSVKTDTYNEQFF. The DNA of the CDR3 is TGTGCCAGCAGCGTTAAGACTGATACCTACAATGAGCAGTTCTTC. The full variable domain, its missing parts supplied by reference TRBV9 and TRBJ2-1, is DSGVTQTPKHLITATGQRVTLRCSPRSGDLSVYWYQQSLDQGLQFLIQYYNGEERAKGNILERFSAQQFPDLHSELNLSSLELGDSALYFCASSVKTDTYNEQFFGPGTRLTVL.

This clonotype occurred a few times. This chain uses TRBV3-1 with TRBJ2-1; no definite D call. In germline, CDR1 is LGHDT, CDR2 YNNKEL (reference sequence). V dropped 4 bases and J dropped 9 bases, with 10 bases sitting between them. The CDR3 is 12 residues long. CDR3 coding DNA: TGTGCCAGCAGCCCTGGGATTGCTGAGCAGTTCTTC. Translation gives CASSPGIAEQFF.

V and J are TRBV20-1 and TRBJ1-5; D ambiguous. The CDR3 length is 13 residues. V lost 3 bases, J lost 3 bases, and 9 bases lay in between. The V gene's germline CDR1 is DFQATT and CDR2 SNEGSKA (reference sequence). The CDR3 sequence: CSASPTLNQPQHF. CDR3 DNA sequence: TGCAGTGCTAGCCCGACCCTCAATCAGCCCCAGCATTTT.

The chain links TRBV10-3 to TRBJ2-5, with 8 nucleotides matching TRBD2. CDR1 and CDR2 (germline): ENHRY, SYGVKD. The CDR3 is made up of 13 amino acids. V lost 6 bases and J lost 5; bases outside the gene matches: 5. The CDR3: CAISQTSVETQYF. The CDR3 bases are TGTGCCATCAGCCAGACTAGCGTCGAGACCCAGTACTTC.

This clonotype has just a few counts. CDR3 DNA sequence: TGTGCCAGCAGCCGCGGAGCAGGCCGGGATGGCTACACCTTC. This encodes CASSRGAGRDGYTF. This rearrangement joins TRBV6-2 or TRBV6-3 to TRBJ1-2, with no clear D. The CDR3 covers 14 residues. V was shortened by 6 bases and J by 6 bases, with 17 bases between the two germline ends. Germline V CDR1 and CDR2: MNHEY, SVGEGT.

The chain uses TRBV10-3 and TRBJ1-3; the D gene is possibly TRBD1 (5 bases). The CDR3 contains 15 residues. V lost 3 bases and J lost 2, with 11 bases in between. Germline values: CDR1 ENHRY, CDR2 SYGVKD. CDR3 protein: CAISEVGVTGNTIYF. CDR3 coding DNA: TGTGCCATCAGTGAAGTAGGGGTAACTGGAAACACCATATATTTT.